The 20 T cell receptor beta chains below were found in one sample sequenced in a study of blood T cell repertoires in COVID-19. Assay used: immunoSEQ multiplex PCR; TCRdb lists only in-frame clones, some missing. The data show about 67,000 clones, with approximately 87% seen just once and around 7.9% held by the top ten. Sequencing was done on a sample of peripheral blood. Source of these receptors: a man in his forties or fifties with active COVID-19.

The chain is built from TRBV19 and TRBJ1-4, with D hard to call. Germline V gene lookup returns CDR1 LNHDA and CDR2 SQIVND (reference sequence). The germline V and J ends were trimmed by 4 bases and 4 bases, with 13 bases remaining between them. The CDR3 is 15 residues long. The CDR3 DNA follows: TGTGCCAGTAGTAACGAACCCCCGGGTAATGAAAAACTGTTTTTT. Protein: CASSNEPPGNEKLFF.

The rearrangement uses TRBV19 and TRBJ2-7; TRBD1 matches at 11 bases. CDR1 and CDR2 (germline): LNHDA, SQIVND (reference sequence). The CDR3 consists of 14 residues. The ends lost 5 bases at V and 9 bases at J; junction bases unmatched: 9. The CDR3, as DNA: TGTGCCAGTAGTCCACAAGGGACAGGGGGTGTGCAGTACTTC. Translating it yields CASSPQGTGGVQYF.

J is TRBJ1-3 and V is TRBV9; D might be TRBD1 (6 bases). From germline, CDR1 is SGDLS and CDR2 YYNGEE. The CDR3 spans 16 residues. Trimming left V 1 base short and J 2 bases short, with 13 bases between. Written as DNA, the CDR3 is TGTGCCAGCAGCGTAACACAGGGAAGGGCTGGAAACACCATATATTTT. It encodes CASSVTQGRAGNTIYF.

The chain combines TRBV4-3 with TRBJ2-1, with a tentative D call TRBD2 (5 bases). The V gene's germline CDR1 is LGHNA and CDR2 YSLEER. V was trimmed by 4 bases and J by 7 bases, leaving 14 bases between them. The CDR3 totals 14 residues. CDR3 DNA: TGCGCCAGCAGCCGCCGCGGGCGGTTTAATGAGCAGTTCTTC. As protein: CASSRRGRFNEQFF.

The chain couples TRBV20-1 to TRBJ2-7; D may be TRBD2 (6 bases). Germline CDR1 and CDR2: DFQATT and SNEGSKA (reference sequence). CDR3 length: 11 residues. The CDR3 protein is CSGMEGREQYF. In DNA form, the CDR3 reads TGCAGCGGTATGGAGGGACGCGAGCAGTACTTC.

V gene TRBV5-6 combines with J gene TRBJ2-2; D may be TRBD2 (6 bases). V was pared by 4 bases and J by 0 bases, with 19 bases between. Germline values: CDR1 SGHDT, CDR2 YYEEEE. There are 18 residues in the CDR3. CDR3 DNA sequence: TGTGCCAGCAGCCGCGGGTGGGTTACGGGGGCGAACACCGGGGAGCTGTTTTTT. Translation: CASSRGWVTGANTGELFF.

DNA of the CDR3: TGTGCCAGCAGCGTATTACAGGGCAGCTACAATGAGCAGTTCTTC. Translation: CASSVLQGSYNEQFF. The chain carries TRBV9 and TRBJ2-1; D possibly corresponds to TRBD1 (6 bases). Germline values: CDR1 SGDLS, CDR2 YYNGEE. Trimming shortened V by 1 base and J by 3 bases, and 11 bases separated the two germline ends. The CDR3 extends over 15 amino acids.

This clone was detected once. V usage is TRBV6-1 and J usage is TRBJ1-6; 12 bases agree with TRBD1. V lost 2 bases, J lost 9 bases, and 5 bases stayed unmatched. Germline assignment: CDR1 MNHNS and CDR2 SASEGT. The CDR3 is 16 amino acids. CDR3 nucleotides: TGTGCCAGCAGTGAAACTCCGGGACAGGGGGCTTCACCCCTCCACTTT. Residues: CASSETPGQGASPLHF.

This CDR3 is CAWSVLTGDFRLNTEAFF. As DNA, the CDR3 is TGTGCCTGGAGTGTACTGACAGGGGACTTTCGTTTGAACACTGAAGCTTTCTTT. This chain connects TRBV30 to TRBJ1-1; TRBD1 matches 8 bases. CDR3 size: 18 residues. The trim removed 0 bases at V and 0 bases at J, leaving 12 bases unmatched. Per the germline V gene, CDR1 is GTSNPN and CDR2 is SVGIG (reference sequence).

The chain is built from TRBV4-3 and TRBJ1-1; 9 bases are shared with TRBD1. V trimming: 4 bases; J trimming: 6 bases; junction bases outside the gene matches: 6. CDR3 length: 14 residues. The germline V gene has CDR1 LGHNA and CDR2 YSLEER. CDR3: CASSRTTGGAEAFF. DNA for the CDR3: TGCGCCAGCAGCCGAACTACAGGGGGCGCTGAAGCTTTCTTT.

The CDR3 is CASSLWSGNTEAFF. In DNA form, the CDR3 reads TGTGCCAGCAGTTTATGGTCGGGGAACACTGAAGCTTTCTTT. The chain employs TRBV27 and TRBJ1-1; D not resolved. The CDR3 has 14 residues. Germline CDR1 and CDR2: MNHEY and SMNVEV (reference sequence). V was trimmed by 1 base and J by 1 base, leaving 7 bases between them.

This clone turned up a few times. J is TRBJ2-3 and V is TRBV7-9; 12 bases match TRBD2. Trimming took 4 bases from V and 4 from J; bases not matched to a gene: 9. Per the germline V gene, CDR1 is SEHNR and CDR2 is FQNEAQ (reference sequence). The CDR3 consists of 17 residues. The CDR3 DNA sequence: TGTGCCAGCAGCTCCGGGACTAGCGGGCTCGGCGCAGATACGCAGTATTTT. As protein: CASSSGTSGLGADTQYF.

V and J are TRBV30 and TRBJ1-2; 7 bases line up with TRBD1. With V trimmed by 3 bases and J by 8 bases, 9 bases remained unmatched. The CDR3 is 13 amino acids. In germline, CDR1 is GTSNPN, CDR2 SVGIG (reference sequence). The CDR3 DNA follows: TGTGCCTGGAGGTGGACAGGTGGAGGCGGCTACACCTTC. Residues: CAWRWTGGGGYTF.

The J gene is TRBJ2-3, the V gene TRBV9; tentative D call: TRBD2 (5 bases). Trimming shortened V by 0 bases and J by 1 base, and 9 bases separated the two germline ends. This CDR3 has 15 residues. Germline values: CDR1 SGDLS, CDR2 YYNGEE. CDR3 bases: TGTGCCAGCAGCGTAGCTGGCGGGCGCACAGATACGCAGTATTTT. Protein sequence: CASSVAGGRTDTQYF.

This clone has just a few counts. The chain links TRBV24-1 to TRBJ1-5; D is perhaps TRBD1 (6 bases). CDR1 and CDR2 from the germline V gene are KGHDR and SFDVKD. The CDR3 totals 15 residues. Deletions cut 0 bases from V and 2 bases from J, with 7 bases between. The CDR3 spells CATSDLSGGNQPQHF. Here the CDR3 DNA reads TGTGCCACCAGTGATTTGTCAGGGGGCAATCAGCCCCAGCATTTT.

The V gene is TRBV10-3, the J gene TRBJ1-1; 10 bases are shared with TRBD1. Losses at the gene ends were 2 bases for V and 5 bases for J; bases not matched to a gene: 2. In germline, CDR1 is ENHRY, CDR2 SYGVKD. The CDR3 is made up of 14 amino acids. The CDR3 sequence is CAISEADRGTEAFF. The CDR3 nucleotides read TGTGCCATCAGTGAGGCGGACAGGGGGACTGAAGCTTTCTTT.

V usage is TRBV7-2 and J usage is TRBJ2-1; 10 nucleotides match TRBD2. Germline V lookup: CDR1 SGHTA, CDR2 FQGNSA. With 1 base clipped from V and 4 bases from J, the junction kept 4 bases outside the gene matches. The CDR3 is 16 amino acids. CDR3 DNA sequence: TGTGCCAGCAGCTTAGATACTAGCGGGGAATACAATGAGCAGTTCTTC. It specifies CASSLDTSGEYNEQFF.

The chain recombines TRBV4-1 with TRBJ2-1, with D possibly matching TRBD2 (6 bases). CDR3 length equals 15 residues. The germline V gene encodes CDR1 MGHRA and CDR2 YSYEKL. V was trimmed by 0 bases and J by 4 bases, leaving 10 bases between them. The CDR3: CASSQDAGGYNEQFF. CDR3 DNA sequence: TGCGCCAGCAGCCAAGATGCCGGGGGATACAATGAGCAGTTCTTC.

This clone was observed once. V gene TRBV3-1 (or the pseudogene TRBV3-2) combines with J gene TRBJ2-1; 7 nucleotides agree with TRBD2. CDR3 length: 16 residues. The trim removed 1 base at V and 8 bases at J, leaving 11 bases unmatched. Germline values: CDR1 LGHDT, CDR2 YNNKEL (reference sequence). CDR3 region: CASSQVLRNRGDEQFF. CDR3 DNA: TGTGCCAGCAGCCAAGTGTTGAGGAACCGGGGGGATGAGCAGTTCTTC.

The V gene is TRBV5-1, the J gene TRBJ2-1; 8 positions match TRBD1. Germline assignment: CDR1 SGHRS and CDR2 YFSETQ. This CDR3 has 15 amino acids. J lost 3 bases, V lost 3 bases, and 5 bases had no gene match. CDR3 in DNA: TGCGCCAGCAGCTCCGATGGACAGGGCTACAATGAGCAGTTCTTC. Residues: CASSSDGQGYNEQFF. The entire variable domain, with the rest obtained from reference TRBV5-1 and TRBJ2-1, is as follows: KAGVTQTPRYLIKTRGQQVTLSCSPISGHRSVSWYQQTPGQGLQFLFEYFSETQRNKGNFPGRFSGRQFSNSRSEMNVSTLELGDSALYLCASSSDGQGYNEQFFGPGTRLTVL.